These 27 T cell receptor beta chains were sequenced from one sample in a study of blood T cell repertoires in COVID-19. Produced via immunoSEQ multiplex PCR; TCRdb's table is partial and in-frame only. The sample consists of a few hundred thousand clones, approximately 90% of them appearing once. Sample: peripheral blood. Receptors were obtained from a woman in her fifties or sixties with COVID-19, enrolled during active disease.

This clone was detected only once. The J gene is TRBJ1-2, the V gene TRBV28; D uncertain. Germline V gene sequence: CDR1 MDHEN, CDR2 SYDVKM. This CDR3 contains 12 residues. V gave up 6 bases and J gave up 2 bases, with 7 bases separating them. This CDR3 is CASRTSNYGYTF. The CDR3 coding sequence is TGTGCCAGCAGGACAAGCAACTATGGCTACACCTTC.

The table lists this clone with a count of one. The chain couples TRBV7-8 to TRBJ2-1; D is perhaps TRBD2 (9 bases). This CDR3 spans 18 amino acids. Germline-derived CDR1 and CDR2 are SGHVS and FQNEAQ. Trimming took 5 bases from V and 9 from J, leaving 29 bases between them. In DNA, the CDR3 is TGTGCCAGCAGCCGGACAGGGCTCTTTGCGGGGGGGCAGGGTGAGCAGTTCTTC. Protein product: CASSRTGLFAGGQGEQFF.

V gene TRBV6-1 combines with J gene TRBJ2-1, with D possibly being TRBD2 (7 bases). The CDR3 loop spans 14 amino acids. The germline V gene encodes CDR1 MNHNS and CDR2 SASEGT. V lost 2 bases to trimming and J lost 6 bases, with 11 bases between them. The CDR3 DNA reads TGTGCCAGCAGTGAATTGGGGGGGCGCAATGAGCAGTTCTTC. As protein: CASSELGGRNEQFF.

This clone has just a few counts. V gene TRBV7-8 combines with J gene TRBJ2-2; D gene ambiguous. The CDR3 totals 14 residues. V lost 11 bases, J lost 6 bases, and 19 bases lay in between. CDR1 SGHVS and CDR2 FQNEAQ come from the germline V gene. The CDR3 DNA sequence: TGTGCCGGAGCGATCGCTCGAAAGGCCGGGGAGCTGTTTTTT. Translated: CAGAIARKAGELFF.

This chain connects TRBV5-1 to TRBJ2-2, with 7 bases lining up with TRBD2. V was pared by 4 bases and J by 1 base, with 10 bases of the junction left unmatched. Germline lookup yields CDR1 SGHRS and CDR2 YFSETQ. This CDR3 has 17 residues. This CDR3 is CASSEIGASGNTGELFF. In nucleotides, the CDR3 is TGCGCCAGCAGCGAAATTGGGGCTAGCGGGAACACCGGGGAGCTGTTTTTT.

V and J are TRBV28 and TRBJ2-2, with D perhaps TRBD2 (6 bases). Germline V gene lookup returns CDR1 MDHEN and CDR2 SYDVKM. This CDR3 region has 16 residues. V lost 7 bases and J lost 3, with 18 bases in between. Here the CDR3 reads CASTPPAGGDTGELFF. CDR3 nucleotide sequence: TGTGCCAGCACCCCCCCGGCCGGAGGGGACACCGGGGAGCTGTTTTTT.

Note on this clone: Other DNA sequences in this sample translate to the same CDR3. The V and J genes are TRBV19 and TRBJ1-5, with D possibly matching TRBD1 (6 bases). The CDR3 extends over 13 amino acids. Germline V CDR1 and CDR2: LNHDA, SQIVND (reference sequence). V was cut by 5 bases and J by 4 bases, with 9 bases left in between. In DNA form, the CDR3 reads TGTGCCAGTAGTTCAACAGGGAATCAGCCCCAGCATTTT. Translated: CASSSTGNQPQHF. The whole variable domain, filled in from reference TRBV19 and TRBJ1-5, reads DGGITQSPKYLFRKEGQNVTLSCEQNLNHDAMYWYRQDPGQGLRLIYYSQIVNDFQKGDIAEGYSVSREKKESFPLTVTSAQKNPTAFYLCASSSTGNQPQHFGDGTRLSIL.

V is TRBV6-5 and J is TRBJ2-5, with 8 bases identical to TRBD2. The V gene's germline CDR1 is MNHEY and CDR2 SVGAGI. J was trimmed by 5 bases and V by 0 bases; bases with no gene match: 5. This CDR3 is built from 15 residues. The CDR3 reads CASSYSSGAGETQYF. The CDR3 bases are TGTGCCAGCAGTTACTCTAGCGGGGCTGGGGAGACCCAGTACTTC.

The V gene is TRBV4-1, the J gene TRBJ1-1; 7 bases are a match to TRBD1. Looked up from germline, CDR1 is MGHRA and CDR2 is YSYEKL. There are 15 residues in the CDR3. Losses at the gene ends were 1 base for V and 6 bases for J; bases not matched to a gene: 8. In DNA, the CDR3 is TGCGCCAGCAGCCAAGGGGACAGTCGGCAGTCTGAAGCTTTCTTT. This sequence encodes CASSQGDSRQSEAFF.

V and J are TRBV9 and TRBJ1-1; tentatively, D is TRBD1 (5 bases). V gave up 4 bases and J gave up 2 bases, with 15 bases separating them. CDR1 is SGDLS and CDR2 is YYNGEE in the germline V gene. The CDR3 is 15 residues long. CDR3 protein: CASSPPGGYNTEAFF. The CDR3 DNA follows: TGTGCCAGCAGCCCCCCGGGGGGGTATAACACTGAAGCTTTCTTT.

The chain links TRBV6-6 to TRBJ2-3; the D gene is possibly TRBD2 (5 bases). The CDR3 runs 14 residues. Germline V gene lookup returns CDR1 MNHNY and CDR2 SVGAGI (reference sequence). With 2 bases removed from V and 2 bases from J, the gap between germline ends came to 8 bases. The CDR3 loop reads CASSYGRATDTQYF. The CDR3 DNA reads TGTGCCAGCAGTTACGGGCGGGCCACAGATACGCAGTATTTT.

The CDR3 protein is CTSSQDWGGITEAFF. CDR3 nucleotide sequence: TGCACCAGCAGCCAAGATTGGGGGGGAATCACTGAAGCTTTCTTT. V is TRBV1 and J is TRBJ1-1. TRBV1 is a known pseudogene. The CDR3 loop spans 15 amino acids.

The chain couples TRBV7-2 to TRBJ1-2; TRBD1 matches 7 bases. V shed 4 bases and J 4 bases; nucleotides not matched to a gene: 9. This CDR3 spans 15 amino acids. In germline, CDR1 is SGHTA, CDR2 FQGNSA. CDR3: CASSSWATGLYGYTF. Here the CDR3 DNA reads TGTGCCAGCAGCTCATGGGCGACAGGGCTCTATGGCTACACCTTC.

This chain connects TRBV6-6 to TRBJ1-2, with D possibly being TRBD1 (5 bases). Germline CDR1 is MNHNY and CDR2 is SVGAGI (reference sequence). The CDR3 runs 16 residues. V shed 6 bases and J shed 7 bases, with 24 bases lying between them. CDR3 amino acids: CASSPTQNEGATGYTF. In nucleotides, the CDR3 is TGTGCCAGCAGCCCGACCCAAAATGAAGGGGCAACTGGCTACACCTTC.

The chain employs TRBV15 and TRBJ1-3; tentatively, D is TRBD1 (5 bases). Germline loops: CDR1 LNHNV, CDR2 YYDKDF (reference sequence). V lost 6 bases to trimming and J lost 4 bases, with 22 bases between them. The CDR3 is made up of 17 amino acids. CDR3 DNA: TGTGCCACCAGTGGGGATTATGGCGGGGGGAAGGGAAACACCATATATTTT. Encoded protein: CATSGDYGGGKGNTIYF.

This sequence joins TRBV5-5 and TRBJ1-1; 7 bases map to TRBD1. V shed 4 bases and J 6 bases; nucleotides not matched to a gene: 9. CDR3 size: 14 residues. Germline CDR1 is SGHKS and CDR2 is YYEKEE (reference sequence). The CDR3 reads CASSDRTGRAEAFF. Here the CDR3 DNA reads TGTGCCAGCAGCGATAGGACAGGTAGGGCTGAAGCTTTCTTT.

J is TRBJ2-7 and V is TRBV5-1; 8 bases align to TRBD1. J lost 5 bases, V lost 4 bases, and 14 bases had no gene match. Germline lookup yields CDR1 SGHRS and CDR2 YFSETQ. The length of the CDR3 is 16 residues. Here the CDR3 DNA reads TGCGCCAGCAGCCTGAATTTCGGACAGGGAGTAAACGAGCAGTACTTC. Translating it yields CASSLNFGQGVNEQYF.

This clone was observed once. This chain connects TRBV2 to TRBJ2-7; D is possibly TRBD2 (6 bases). Germline values: CDR1 SNHLY, CDR2 FYNNEI. V gave up 5 bases and J gave up 3 bases, with 14 bases separating them. The CDR3 sequence is 14 residues long. DNA of the CDR3: TGTGCCAGCAGTCCGCGGGACTCCAGCTACGAGCAGTACTTC. Protein product: CASSPRDSSYEQYF.

The chain uses TRBV7-2 and TRBJ1-2; the D gene is possibly TRBD1 (6 bases). Germline values: CDR1 SGHTA, CDR2 FQGNSA. The CDR3 covers 15 residues. Trimming cost V 0 bases and J 6 bases, with 14 bases left between them. As DNA, the CDR3 is TGTGCCAGCAGCTTAGCCACCGCAGGGGTGGATGGCTACACCTTC. Amino acid sequence: CASSLATAGVDGYTF.

CDR3 protein: CASSLAPGQGGNTIYF. The CDR3 bases are TGCGCCAGCAGCTTGGCACCGGGACAGGGGGGAAACACCATATATTTT. The rearrangement joins TRBV5-1 to TRBJ1-3; 10 bases are a match to TRBD1. V trimming: 0 bases; J trimming: 4 bases; junction bases outside the gene matches: 4. The V gene's germline CDR1 is SGHRS and CDR2 YFSETQ. There are 16 residues in the CDR3.

This clone was picked up one time. This chain joins TRBV11-2 and TRBJ1-4; D not resolved. Trimming stripped 0 bases from V and 0 bases from J, with 8 bases between. This CDR3 has 16 residues. CDR1 and CDR2 (germline): SGHAT, FQNNGV. The CDR3 loop reads CASSLDLVATNEKLFF. The CDR3 bases are TGTGCCAGCAGCTTAGATCTGGTAGCAACTAATGAAAAACTGTTTTTT.

The chain recombines TRBV7-9 with TRBJ1-2, with D possibly matching TRBD1 (6 bases). Germline V gene data show CDR1 as SEHNR and CDR2 as FQNEAQ (reference sequence). The CDR3 is 16 residues long. Trimming shortened V by 11 bases and J by 4 bases, and 26 bases separated the two germline ends. DNA for the CDR3: TGTGCCGGTCGGATATCAGGGGCATCCGGGTTCTATGGCTACACCTTC. As protein: CAGRISGASGFYGYTF.

The chain carries TRBV12-2 and TRBJ2-5; the table names TRBD2, a call not compared with the DNA. TRBV12-2 is noted as a pseudogene. CDR3 length: 14 amino acids. CDR3 coding DNA: TGTGCAAGTCGCTTAGTAGGGCCGGGGGAGACCCAGTACTTC. This gives the protein CASRLVGPGETQYF.

This clone was observed a few times. The chain couples TRBV19 to TRBJ1-1, with 7 bases aligning to TRBD1. Trimming took 9 bases from V and 2 from J; bases not matched to a gene: 3. Germline-derived CDR1 and CDR2 are LNHDA and SQIVND (reference sequence). CDR3 length: 12 residues. CDR3 sequence: CASRDSNTEAFF. Written as DNA, the CDR3 is TGTGCCAGCCGGGACAGTAACACTGAAGCTTTCTTT.

This clone was picked up a small number of times. The gene calls are TRBV27 and TRBJ2-7; possible D gene TRBD2, 5 bases. Germline loops: CDR1 MNHEY, CDR2 SMNVEV (reference sequence). The CDR3 length is 12 residues. Trimming left V 3 bases short and J 5 bases short, with 8 bases between. The CDR3 DNA reads as TGTGCCAGCAGTTTTGGAGGCCACGAGCAGTACTTC. Translated, it gives CASSFGGHEQYF.

The chain recombines TRBV2 with TRBJ2-6; D may be TRBD1 (5 bases). V lost 9 bases and J lost 3, with 12 bases in between. The CDR3 spans 14 residues. Germline V gene lookup returns CDR1 SNHLY and CDR2 FYNNEI. The CDR3 loop is CASFVGHGANVLTF. The CDR3 nucleotides read TGTGCCAGTTTTGTGGGGCATGGGGCCAACGTCCTGACTTTC. The full variable domain, in which reference TRBV2 and TRBJ2-6 provide the parts outside the CDR3, is EPEVTQTPSHQVTQMGQEVILRCVPISNHLYFYWYRQILGQKVEFLVSFYNNEISEKSEIFDDQFSVERPDGSNFTLKIRSTKLEDSAMYFCASFVGHGANVLTFGAGSRLTVL.

The chain links TRBV3-1 (or the pseudogene TRBV3-2) to TRBJ1-2; 8 nucleotides align to TRBD1. Germline V lookup: CDR1 LGHDT, CDR2 YNNKEL (reference sequence). Trimming removed 5 bases from V and 7 bases from J; junction bases left unmatched: 6. The length of the CDR3 is 13 residues. As DNA, the CDR3 is TGTGCCAGCAGCGACAGGGGAACTCGTGGCTACACCTTC. This codes for CASSDRGTRGYTF.